These 26 T cell receptor beta chains were all obtained from the same sample, sequenced in a study of blood T cells in healthy people across ages. A sample-barcoded 5' primer and a J-beta primer mix were used in a second PCR of about 7 to 12 cycles. MiXCR, run by TCRdb on the 5' RACE reads, gives a single entry per CDR3 protein. The sample records 1.4 million to 1.5 million distinct CDR3 sequences, approximately 42% being singletons. Sequences were obtained from blood. The source of these receptors is a woman under 30 in good health.

The V call is TRBV9, the J call TRBJ1-1; D gene unclear. Germline lookup yields CDR1 SGDLS and CDR2 YYNGEE. V was pared by 0 bases and J by 4 bases, with 7 bases between. CDR3 length: 13 amino acids. The CDR3 region is CASSVALFTEAFF. CDR3 coding DNA: TGTGCCAGCAGCGTAGCCCTTTTCACTGAAGCTTTCTTT.

This clonotype has more than one count but fewer than ten. The chain uses TRBV20-1 and TRBJ1-4, with unresolved D. V lost 6 bases and J lost 0, with 5 bases in between. Germline CDR1 is DFQATT and CDR2 is SNEGSKA (reference sequence). The CDR3 is 12 residues long. This CDR3 reads CSADSTNEKLFF. The CDR3 coding sequence is TGCAGTGCAGATTCAACTAATGAAAAACTGTTTTTT.

This clonotype came up a few times. DNA of the CDR3: TGCAGCGTGGCGGACACTGCCTACGAGCAGTACTTC. Translation gives CSVADTAYEQYF. J is TRBJ2-7 and V is TRBV29-1, with D possibly matching TRBD1 (5 bases). This CDR3 spans 12 amino acids. CDR1 SQVTM and CDR2 ANQGSEA come from the germline V gene. Trimming shortened V by 6 bases and J by 2 bases, and 11 bases separated the two germline ends.

J is TRBJ2-5 and V is TRBV20-1; D not certain. The J call may not be correct, given that the DNA end is closer to TRBJ2-7. The CDR3 length is 11 residues. The V gene's germline CDR1 is DFQATT and CDR2 SNEGSKA (reference sequence). The CDR3 sequence: CSARDYPEQYF. The CDR3 coding sequence is TGCAGTGCTAGAGATTACCCCGAGCAGTACTTC.

The chain couples TRBV4-1 to TRBJ1-1; D ambiguous. CDR1 is MGHRA, CDR2 YSYEKL, per germline. Between the trimmed V and J ends, which lost 6 bases and 4 bases, there was a span of 6 bases. This CDR3 contains 11 residues. As DNA, the CDR3 is TGCGCCAGCAGAACTACCACTGAAGCTTTCTTT. Protein sequence: CASRTTTEAFF.

The V and J genes are TRBV20-1 and TRBJ1-2; D uncertain. CDR3 length equals 13 residues. Germline values: CDR1 DFQATT, CDR2 SNEGSKA (reference sequence). V gave up 2 bases and J gave up 8 bases, with 15 bases separating them. The CDR3 spells CSARTHDMGGYTF. CDR3 in DNA: TGCAGTGCTAGAACTCATGACATGGGAGGCTACACCTTC.

The CDR3 DNA reads as TGTGCCACCAGCATAGCCGGTGAGACCCAGTACTTC. Protein sequence: CATSIAGETQYF. This chain links TRBV15 with TRBJ2-5; no firm D call. With 4 bases removed from V and 5 bases from J, the gap between germline ends came to 8 bases. This CDR3 comprises 12 residues. Looked up from germline, CDR1 is LNHNV and CDR2 is YYDKDF (reference sequence).

V usage is TRBV15 and J usage is TRBJ1-4; TRBD1 agrees at 9 bases. The CDR3 is made up of 17 amino acids. Germline CDR1 LNHNV, CDR2 YYDKDF (reference sequence). The trim removed 4 bases at V and 2 bases at J, leaving 8 bases unmatched. The CDR3 spells CATSKGQGPDTNEKLFF. The CDR3 coding sequence is TGTGCCACCAGCAAGGGACAGGGACCTGACACTAATGAAAAACTGTTTTTT.

The rearrangement joins TRBV3-1 to TRBJ2-5; D is undetermined. The CDR3 has 17 residues. Germline values: CDR1 LGHDT, CDR2 YNNKEL (reference sequence). Trimming took off 4 bases at V and 0 bases at J, with 18 bases between the two ends. CDR3 nucleotide sequence: TGTGCCAGCAGCCCCTACCCCGGCGGACCGTACCAAGAGACCCAGTACTTC. The encoded protein is CASSPYPGGPYQETQYF.

This clonotype has at least ten counts. The V gene is TRBV7-9, the J gene TRBJ2-6, with D possibly called TRBD1 or TRBD2 (6 bases each). The CDR3 covers 15 residues. The V and J ends lost 8 bases and 0 bases respectively, with 11 bases between them. The germline V gene has CDR1 SEHNR and CDR2 FQNEAQ (reference sequence). This CDR3 reads CASHRGDSGANVLTF. The CDR3 DNA reads TGTGCCAGCCATAGGGGGGACTCTGGGGCCAACGTCCTGACTTTC.

V and J are TRBV7-6 and TRBJ2-7, with unresolved D. Between the trimmed V and J ends, which lost 2 bases and 3 bases, there was a span of 8 bases. The V gene's germline CDR1 is SGHVS and CDR2 FNYEAQ. The CDR3 is 13 residues long. The CDR3 loop is CASSLKEVYEQYF. In DNA form, the CDR3 reads TGTGCCAGCAGCTTAAAAGAGGTCTACGAGCAGTACTTC.

The V and J genes are TRBV6-5 and TRBJ2-1; possible D gene TRBD1, 5 bases. V shed 0 bases and J shed 1 base, with 13 bases lying between them. This CDR3 comprises 17 residues. Germline V gene data show CDR1 as MNHEY and CDR2 as SVGAGI. This chain's CDR3 is CASSYSKGRGSYNEQFF. Written as DNA, the CDR3 is TGTGCCAGCAGTTACTCGAAAGGAAGGGGATCCTACAATGAGCAGTTCTTC.

V is TRBV5-6 and J is TRBJ2-7, with TRBD1 matching over 7 bases. Germline lookup yields CDR1 SGHDT and CDR2 YYEEEE. This CDR3 comprises 13 residues. J gave up 2 bases and V 4 bases, and 3 bases lay outside the gene matches. In DNA, the CDR3 is TGTGCCAGCAGCGACAGGGCGGCCTACGAGCAGTACTTC. Translating it yields CASSDRAAYEQYF.

With regard to this clonotype: A much larger clone lies one base from this, so it may be a read error. The chain joins TRBV6-5 to TRBJ2-7, with 10 bases fitting TRBD2. With V trimmed by 10 bases and J by 7 bases, 13 bases remained unmatched. Per germline, CDR1 MNHEY and CDR2 SVGAGI. The CDR3 extends over 14 amino acids. CDR3 coding DNA: TGTGCCACCGCCTTAGCGGGGGGCTACAATGAGCAGTACTTC. Its translation: CATALAGGYNEQYF.

The chain joins TRBV6-2 or TRBV6-3 to TRBJ2-4; 12 bases are shared with TRBD1. Germline assignment: CDR1 MNHEY and CDR2 SVGEGT. J was trimmed by 13 bases and V by 10 bases; bases with no gene match: 11. The CDR3 covers 13 residues. Here the CDR3 reads CATRDRGRREQYF. DNA of the CDR3: TGTGCCACCCGGGACAGGGGGCGGCGAGAGCAGTACTTC.

V usage is TRBV7-8 and J usage is TRBJ2-1, with TRBD2 identical over 8 bases. The germline CDR1 and CDR2 sequences are SGHVS and FQNEAQ. The CDR3 extends over 16 amino acids. The trim removed 6 bases at V and 3 bases at J, leaving 10 bases unmatched. The CDR3 region is CASRGGSGGDYNEQFF. DNA for the CDR3: TGTGCCAGCAGGGGGGGGAGCGGGGGCGACTACAATGAGCAGTTCTTC.

This clonotype was observed a handful of times. For the CDR3, the DNA is TGCAGTGCTAGTAGGGCGGGGGCCAACGAGCAGTACTTC. This encodes CSASRAGANEQYF. The chain joins TRBV20-1 to TRBJ2-7, with TRBD2 as a possible D gene (7 bases). The germline V and J ends were trimmed by 3 bases and 5 bases, with 14 bases remaining between them. The CDR3 sequence is 13 residues long. Germline-derived CDR1 and CDR2 are DFQATT and SNEGSKA (reference sequence).

This chain joins TRBV20-1 and TRBJ2-1; no clear D gene. The DNA end is more similar to TRBJ2-7, so the J call may be wrong. The CDR3 loop spans 13 amino acids. Germline-derived CDR1 and CDR2 are DFQATT and SNEGSKA (reference sequence). The CDR3 here is CSARAGSYNEQYF. The CDR3 nucleotides read TGCAGTGCTAGAGCGGGCTCCTACAATGAGCAGTACTTC.

The table lists this clonotype with a few counts. The chain recombines TRBV9 with TRBJ1-2; D is uncertain. The CDR3 has 13 residues. V was pared by 0 bases and J by 6 bases, with 9 bases between. CDR1 and CDR2 (germline): SGDLS, YYNGEE. In DNA, the CDR3 is TGTGCCAGCAGCGTAGCGGCTGGGGATGGCTACACCTTC. Protein sequence: CASSVAAGDGYTF.

The genes are TRBV21-1 and TRBJ2-4; the table's TRBD1 call for D was not verified on the DNA. TRBV21-1 is given as a pseudogene. The CDR3 runs 12 residues. Here the CDR3 DNA reads TGTGCCAGCAGCGATGGGACGGGTCTGCAGTACTTC. It encodes CASSDGTGLQYF.

A word on this clonotype: At one end the junction does not follow the germline gene, possibly because of a read error. The rearrangement links TRBV20-1 to TRBJ1-2, with D perhaps TRBD1 (5 bases). The CDR3 extends over 12 amino acids. Germline V gives CDR1 DFQATT, CDR2 SNEGSKA (reference sequence). CDR3 loop: CSALAGVGGHTF. For the CDR3, the DNA is TGCAGTGCCCTCGCGGGGGTTGGTGGCCACACCTTC.

V gene TRBV7-9 combines with J gene TRBJ2-5; D not certain. The V end lost 3 bases, the J end lost 4 bases, and 15 bases lay between the germline ends. The CDR3 consists of 15 residues. In germline, CDR1 is SEHNR, CDR2 FQNEAQ (reference sequence). The CDR3 bases are TGTGCCAGCAGCTTCTCCCCTCCAGTGTCAGAGACCCAGTACTTC. Protein: CASSFSPPVSETQYF.

In this sample, this clonotype turned up many times. The rearrangement uses TRBV3-1 and TRBJ2-7; 7 bases align to TRBD1. The CDR3 has 16 residues. V was clipped by 2 bases and J by 3 bases; unmatched bases: 10. Germline V lookup: CDR1 LGHDT, CDR2 YNNKEL (reference sequence). The chain's CDR3 is CASSQQRTGPHYEQYF. The CDR3 DNA reads as TGTGCCAGCAGCCAACAACGGACAGGCCCCCACTACGAGCAGTACTTC.

This clonotype showed up just a few times. The chain has TRBV12-3 or TRBV12-4 and TRBJ2-1; D is uncertain. V lost 3 bases and J lost 9, with 12 bases in between. This CDR3 region has 13 residues. The CDR3 coding sequence is TGTGCCAGCAGTTTCGCGGCAGTTGTTGAGCAGTTCTTC. This encodes CASSFAAVVEQFF.

The sample holds a few counts of this clonotype. V is TRBV27 and J is TRBJ1-2, with 8 bases fitting TRBD1. With V trimmed by 5 bases and J by 4 bases, 6 bases remained unmatched. Germline CDR1 is MNHEY and CDR2 is SMNVEV (reference sequence). CDR3 length equals 14 residues. This CDR3 reads CASSRSGGSYGYTF. CDR3 sequence (DNA): TGTGCCAGCAGTCGGTCAGGGGGCAGCTATGGCTACACCTTC.

This clonotype has a count of ten or more. The genes are TRBV4-1 and TRBJ2-3; weak D call: TRBD1 (6 bases). V lost 3 bases to trimming and J lost 4 bases, with 17 bases between them. Germline assignment: CDR1 MGHRA and CDR2 YSYEKL. This CDR3 is built from 16 residues. CDR3 nucleotide sequence: TGCGCCAGCAGCCACGAGGGCCAGGGGTTCCCAGATACGCAGTATTTT. This encodes CASSHEGQGFPDTQYF.